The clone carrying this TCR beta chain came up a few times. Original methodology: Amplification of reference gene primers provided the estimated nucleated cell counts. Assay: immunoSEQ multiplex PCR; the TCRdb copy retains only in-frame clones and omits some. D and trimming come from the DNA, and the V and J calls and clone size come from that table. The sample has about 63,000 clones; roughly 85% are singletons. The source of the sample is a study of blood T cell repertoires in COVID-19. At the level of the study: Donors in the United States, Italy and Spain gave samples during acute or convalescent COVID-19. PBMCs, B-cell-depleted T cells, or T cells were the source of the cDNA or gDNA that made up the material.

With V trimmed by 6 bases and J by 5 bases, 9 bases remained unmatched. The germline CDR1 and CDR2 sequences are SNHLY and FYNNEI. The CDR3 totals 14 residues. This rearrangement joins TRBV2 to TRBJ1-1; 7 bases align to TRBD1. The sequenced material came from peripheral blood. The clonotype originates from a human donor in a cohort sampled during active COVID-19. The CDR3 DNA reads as TGTGCCAGCAGACCACAGGGGAAAGGGACTGAAGCTTTCTTT. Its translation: CASRPQGKGTEAFF.